This TCR beta chain appears in the sequencing data of a study of cytomegalovirus exposure and HLA in healthy donors. This clone has just one count. Profiled with immunoSEQ multiplex PCR; TCRdb holds only in-frame clones, not every one. The sample consists of around 220,000 clones, about 86% of them appearing once. The receptor comes from a woman aged 18-30 years in good health and CMV-seronegative. Sequenced input: PBMCs.

As DNA, the CDR3 is TGTGCCAGCAGTGTCGACAGCAACACTGAAGCTTTCTTT. It translates to CASSVDSNTEAFF. The J gene is TRBJ1-1, the V gene TRBV6-4; TRBD1 might be the D (5 bases). The V gene's germline CDR1 is MRHNA and CDR2 SNTAGT. CDR3 length: 13 amino acids. V gave up 4 bases and J gave up 2 bases, with 8 bases separating them.